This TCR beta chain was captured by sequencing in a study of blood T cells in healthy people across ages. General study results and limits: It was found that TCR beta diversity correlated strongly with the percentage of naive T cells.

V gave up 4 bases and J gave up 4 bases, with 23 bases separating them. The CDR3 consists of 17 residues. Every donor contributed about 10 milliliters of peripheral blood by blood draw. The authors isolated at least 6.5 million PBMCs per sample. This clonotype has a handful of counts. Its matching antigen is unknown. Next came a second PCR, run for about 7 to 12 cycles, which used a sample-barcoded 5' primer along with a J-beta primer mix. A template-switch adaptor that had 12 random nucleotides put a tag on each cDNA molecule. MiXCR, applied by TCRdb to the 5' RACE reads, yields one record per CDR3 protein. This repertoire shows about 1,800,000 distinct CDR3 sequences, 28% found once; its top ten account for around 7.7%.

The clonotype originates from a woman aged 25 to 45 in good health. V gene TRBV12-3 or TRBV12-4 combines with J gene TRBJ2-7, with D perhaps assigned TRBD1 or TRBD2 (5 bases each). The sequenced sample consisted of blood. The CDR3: CASSSSPSGRSRYEQYF. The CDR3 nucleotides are TGTGCCAGCAGTTCCAGCCCTTCGGGGCGCAGTCGGTACGAGCAGTACTTC.